This T cell receptor beta chain was found in a study of Graves' ophthalmopathy and Graves' hyperthyroidism. From germline, CDR1 is MNHEY and CDR2 SVGEGT. The CDR3 has 17 amino acids. Amplified material comprised TCR beta CDR3 regions derived from RNA transcripts. Second-round multiplex PCR came after a first-round RT-PCR that employed HTBI primers. One entry per CDR3 protein, called by TCRdb with MiXCR from the multiplex PCR reads. Among roughly 480,000 distinct CDR3 sequences, 14% were seen once, and the ten largest hold roughly 9.8%. Details on this clonotype: At one of its ends the junction is not consistent with the germline gene, which may arise from a read error.

V is TRBV6-2 or TRBV6-3 and J is TRBJ1-5; 7 positions match TRBD1. Material: blood. This clonotype originated in a woman in her twenties or thirties with Graves' ophthalmopathy. The CDR3 region has the DNA TGTGCCAGCAGTTACGACACGGGGACAGTCCATTTTCAGCCTCAGCATTTT. This codes for CASSYDTGTVHFQPQHF.